This TCR beta chain stems from a study of blood T cell repertoires in COVID-19. Overall study context: PBMCs, B-cell-depleted T cells, or T cells were the source of the cDNA or gDNA that made up the material.

The CDR3 is 18 residues long. CDR1 is LGHNA, CDR2 YSLEER, per germline. Trimming took 1 base from V and 0 from J; bases not matched to a gene: 6. This clone was recorded only once. The method was immunoSEQ multiplex PCR; TCRdb's version includes in-frame clones alone and lacks a portion of them. Of about 300,000 clones in the sample, under 90% were seen once. The sequence came from a woman in her twenties or thirties with COVID-19, enrolled during active disease. The chain combines TRBV4-3 with TRBJ2-5, with 12 bases identical to TRBD2. The sample was peripheral blood. Written as DNA, the CDR3 is TGCGCCAGCAGCCAAGTGCTAGCGGGGGGGCCCTACCAAGAGACCCAGTACTTC. This codes for CASSQVLAGGPYQETQYF.